This T cell receptor beta chain was captured in a study of blood T cell repertoires in COVID-19. About this clone: An end of the junction differs from the germline gene, which may be a read error.

Method: immunoSEQ multiplex PCR; TCRdb's copy keeps in-frame clones and lacks some. The table shows under 250,000 clones, with approximately 80% occurring only once. Germline V gene data show CDR1 as GTSNPN and CDR2 as SVGIG (reference sequence). The CDR3 is 13 amino acids. The sample taken for sequencing was peripheral blood. The chain couples TRBV30 to TRBJ1-4, with TRBD1 identical over 7 bases. The clonotype comes from a middle-aged man with acute or convalescent COVID-19. CDR3 sequence (DNA): TGTGCCTGCAGTGGGACAGACAACGAAAAACTGTTTTTT. Translation gives CACSGTDNEKLFF.